Sequencing of this TCR beta chain was carried out in a study of blood T cell repertoires in COVID-19 (TCRdb year 2020). Background for the entire study: Collaborator samples came from the United States, Italy and Spain and covered acute and convalescent phases of COVID-19. The material from the prospective study consisted of cDNA or gDNA derived from T cells, B-cell-depleted T cells, or PBMCs. Subjects who had been exposed to COVID-19, were actively infected with it, or had recovered from it provided the deeply sampled blood TCRbeta repertoires that made up the dataset. The repertoires were released in a freely available public database meant as a resource for research on the immune response to SARS-CoV-2. The samples were drawn from the first 160 participants of the ongoing ImmuneRACE study and from over 950 subjects provided by 6 global collaborators. The sample metadata nearly always contained a de-identified subject ID, COVID-19 status, age in years and sex. Where available, HLA class I and class II types were obtained from metadata supplied by the sample provider rather than from assay-based typing.

In the prospective study, participants were about 18 to 90 years old, resided in 25 or so geographic areas of the United States, and were enrolled through a virtual design. In the prospective study, participants were assigned to cohorts based on the clinical history participants reported in a screening survey and a study questionnaire. Mobile phlebotomists in the prospective study collected whole blood, serum and a nasopharyngeal or oropharyngeal swab from every participant. Participants in the prospective study had the option to provide additional blood draws and questionnaires over an approximately 2-month period. Before DNA extraction, prospective study blood samples were shipped either frozen or at room temperature. Overall study results and their limits: Clinical and demographic metadata were provided uncurated, with the amount varying by source and participant.

TCRbeta CDR3 regions were amplified from genomic DNA by means of the immunoSEQ Assay, a bias-controlled multiplex PCR. Per the source publication's procedure: Within the assay, amplification of reference gene primers was used to estimate how many nucleated cells each sample contained. To quantify the absolute abundance of each unique TCRbeta CDR3 rearrangement, sequence reads were collapsed and filtered. For each sample, productive Simpson clonality was calculated by taking the square root of Simpson's diversity index across productive rearrangements. TCRdb holds this immuneACCESS table with in-frame rearrangements only. Some clones are missing; in checked studies, unresolved V genes explain under half, and the rest has no known cause. Clone size and the V and J calls come from that table; the DNA yielded D and trimming. The table for this sample lists roughly 250,000 clones; approximately 90% of them were counted only once. The top ten constitute around 6% of the sample.

The CDR3 measures 16 amino acids from cysteine to phenylalanine. CDR3 DNA is the only sequence kept; it has 48 bases, read in frame from the first base. Unmatched junction bases come to 6, with V trimmed by 5 bases and J by 0 bases. The germline V gene supplies CDR1 SGHNT and CDR2 YENEEA. A remark on this clone: Its antigen is unknown. No base quality information exists; no much larger clone differs at one position.

The TCR comes from a woman aged 25 to 45 with acute COVID-19. Material: PBMCs or T cells enriched from blood (not recorded which). The rearrangement combines TRBV11-3 with TRBJ2-2, with 7 bases aligning to TRBD2. The DNA sequence is as follows: TGTGCCAGCAGCCTGGGAGGGTTGGCGAACACCGGGGAGCTGTTTTTT. Its translation is CASSLGGLANTGELFF.